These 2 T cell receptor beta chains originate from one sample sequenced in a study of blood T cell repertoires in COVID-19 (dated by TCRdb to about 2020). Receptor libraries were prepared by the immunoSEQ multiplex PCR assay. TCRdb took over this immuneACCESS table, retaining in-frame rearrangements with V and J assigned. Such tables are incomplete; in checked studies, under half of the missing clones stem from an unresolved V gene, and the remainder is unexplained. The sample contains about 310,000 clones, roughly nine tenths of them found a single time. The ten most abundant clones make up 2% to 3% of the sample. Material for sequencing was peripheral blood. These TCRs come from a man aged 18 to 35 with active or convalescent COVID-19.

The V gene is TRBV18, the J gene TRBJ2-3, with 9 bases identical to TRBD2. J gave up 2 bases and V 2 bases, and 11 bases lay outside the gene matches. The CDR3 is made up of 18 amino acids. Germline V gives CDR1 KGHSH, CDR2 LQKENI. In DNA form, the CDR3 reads TGTGCCAGCTCACCATATCGGGCAATAGCGGGGGACACAGATACGCAGTATTTT. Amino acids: CASSPYRAIAGDTDTQYF.

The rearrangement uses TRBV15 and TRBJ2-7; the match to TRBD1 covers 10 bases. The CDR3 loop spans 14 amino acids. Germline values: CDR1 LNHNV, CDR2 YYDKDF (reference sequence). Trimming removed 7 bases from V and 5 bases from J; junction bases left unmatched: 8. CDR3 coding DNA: TGTGCCACCACCCCGGACAGGGGGTGGAACGAGCAGTACTTC. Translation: CATTPDRGWNEQYF.